The 15 T cell receptor beta chains in this list originate from one sample, sequenced in a study of beta chain features in type 1 diabetes. Their antigens are not known. Findings and limits, study-wide: Shortening of TCRB CDR3s, moderate but significant, appeared in all four CD4+ subsets of Type 1 diabetes patients.

Expressed TCRB transcripts were sequenced because the entire RNA isolate underwent reverse transcription. Measured with immunoSEQ multiplex PCR; TCRdb has only the in-frame clones, and not every one. The sample has roughly 330,000 clones, approximately 13% seen once. The sample taken for sequencing was naive CD4+ T cells from blood. The receptors derive from a woman aged 18-35 years with type 1 diabetes.

This clone was recorded a few times. V and J are TRBV10-3 and TRBJ2-1, with 9 bases identical to TRBD2. This CDR3 has 14 amino acids. Germline V lookup: CDR1 ENHRY, CDR2 SYGVKD. Trimming took 6 bases from V and 10 from J; bases not matched to a gene: 10. The DNA of the CDR3 is TGTGCCATCAGCGTAGCGGGAGCCCCGAACGAGCAGTTCTTC. This gives the protein CAISVAGAPNEQFF.

The rearrangement joins TRBV5-1 to TRBJ2-3; D perhaps matches TRBD2 (6 bases). CDR3 length: 15 amino acids. Germline V gives CDR1 SGHRS, CDR2 YFSETQ. The V end lost 2 bases, the J end lost 2 bases, and 12 bases lay between the germline ends. DNA for the CDR3: TGCGCCAGCAGCTTCTGGTCTAGCGCCACAGATACGCAGTATTTT. As protein: CASSFWSSATDTQYF. The variable domain in full, completed from reference TRBV5-1 and TRBJ2-3, reads KAGVTQTPRYLIKTRGQQVTLSCSPISGHRSVSWYQQTPGQGLQFLFEYFSETQRNKGNFPGRFSGRQFSNSRSEMNVSTLELGDSALYLCASSFWSSATDTQYFGPGTRLTVL.

V and J are TRBV5-1 and TRBJ2-1; D is ambiguous. The germline CDR1 and CDR2 sequences are SGHRS and YFSETQ. This CDR3 is 13 amino acids long. Trimming stripped 3 bases from V and 7 bases from J, with 11 bases between. DNA for the CDR3: TGCGCCAGCAGCTCCCTTCCACAGAATGAGCAGTTCTTC. Translation gives CASSSLPQNEQFF.

The chain combines TRBV19 with TRBJ2-3; D unresolved. Germline lookup yields CDR1 LNHDA and CDR2 SQIVND (reference sequence). V dropped 6 bases and J dropped 0 bases, with 10 bases sitting between them. This CDR3 has 14 residues. CDR3 nucleotide sequence: TGTGCCAGTAGACCGGAGCCCAGCACAGATACGCAGTATTTT. Amino acids: CASRPEPSTDTQYF.

This clone was detected a few times. The chain recombines TRBV30 with TRBJ2-7; TRBD1 matches 8 bases. Germline loops: CDR1 GTSNPN, CDR2 SVGIG (reference sequence). This CDR3 is 13 amino acids long. The junction had 7 bases not matched to a gene; V was cut back by 0 bases and J by 9 bases. The CDR3 sequence is CAWSVVQGARQYV. The CDR3 bases are TGTGCCTGGAGTGTTGTCCAGGGGGCCCGGCAGTACGTC.

The chain carries TRBV6-5 and TRBJ2-7, with a tentative D call TRBD1 (6 bases). Germline values: CDR1 MNHEY, CDR2 SVGAGI. CDR3 length: 14 residues. V was clipped by 2 bases and J by 3 bases, with 11 bases between them. Here the CDR3 DNA reads TGTGCCAGCAGTTACGGGACATTCGGCTACGAGCAGTACTTC. Its protein is CASSYGTFGYEQYF.

V and J are TRBV7-9 and TRBJ1-3, with a possible D match to TRBD1 (5 bases). The CDR3 spans 13 residues. The V gene's germline CDR1 is SEHNR and CDR2 FQNEAQ (reference sequence). The V gene lost 5 bases and the J gene lost 5 bases, with 10 bases spanning the gap. The CDR3 is CASSPKGRNTIYF. Here the CDR3 DNA reads TGTGCCAGCAGCCCTAAGGGGCGAAACACCATATATTTT.

The chain links TRBV28 to TRBJ2-7, with D unclear. Trimming removed 2 bases at V and 2 bases at J, with 10 bases between. CDR3 length: 14 amino acids. Germline values: CDR1 MDHEN, CDR2 SYDVKM. CDR3 region: CASSLPTFPYEQYF. CDR3 bases: TGTGCCAGCAGTTTACCGACTTTTCCCTACGAGCAGTACTTC.

J is TRBJ2-2 and V is TRBV9, with 8 bases lining up with TRBD2. CDR1 is SGDLS and CDR2 is YYNGEE in the germline V gene. The CDR3 spans 16 residues. The J segment lost 3 bases and the V segment lost 4 bases, leaving 8 bases of the junction unmatched. CDR3 sequence (DNA): TGTGCCAGCAGCTTTCGGACTAGCCCCTACACCGGGGAGCTGTTTTTT. Translating it yields CASSFRTSPYTGELFF.

This clone turned up a few times. The chain links TRBV28 to TRBJ1-1, with 8 bases matching TRBD1. V was pared by 6 bases and J by 7 bases, with 16 bases of the junction left unmatched. In germline, CDR1 is MDHEN, CDR2 SYDVKM. CDR3 length: 16 residues. CDR3 nucleotides: TGTGCCAGCAGCCAAGAGGGTTTCGGACAGGGAGATGAAGCTTTCTTT. Protein product: CASSQEGFGQGDEAFF.

This clone was seen a handful of times. The V gene is TRBV5-4, the J gene TRBJ2-4; perhaps TRBD2 as D (6 bases). The ends were cut back, 4 bases at V and 6 bases at J, with 17 bases in the middle. From germline, CDR1 is SGHNT and CDR2 YYREEE (reference sequence). The CDR3 loop spans 15 amino acids. In DNA form, the CDR3 reads TGTGCCAGCAGCCAAGATTGGCGGGGAAGAAACATTCAGTACTTC. Translating it yields CASSQDWRGRNIQYF.

The CDR3 reads CASSPTWTGNYEQYF. As DNA, the CDR3 is TGTGCCAGCTCACCAACTTGGACAGGGAACTACGAGCAGTACTTC. This sequence joins TRBV18 and TRBJ2-7, with TRBD1 matching over 8 bases. The V segment lost 2 bases and the J segment 3 bases; nucleotides outside the gene matches: 6. The CDR3 consists of 15 residues. Germline CDR1 KGHSH, CDR2 LQKENI. The whole variable domain, filled in from reference TRBV18 and TRBJ2-7, reads NAGVMQNPRHLVRRRGQEARLRCSPMKGHSHVYWYRQLPEEGLKFMVYLQKENIIDESGMPKERFSAEFPKEGPSILRIQQVVRGDSAAYFCASSPTWTGNYEQYFGPGTRLTVT.

This clone occurred a few times. This chain uses TRBV18 with TRBJ1-2, with 8 bases fitting TRBD1. The CDR3 is made up of 15 amino acids. J lost 10 bases, V lost 3 bases, and 13 bases had no gene match. The germline V gene encodes CDR1 KGHSH and CDR2 LQKENI. CDR3 in DNA: TGTGCCAGCTCACCGTACTCAGGACAGGGAGTGACCTACACCTTC. This codes for CASSPYSGQGVTYTF.

The CDR3 DNA reads TGCAGTGCGGGGCCAAACACTGAAGCTTTCTTT. Its translation is CSAGPNTEAFF. The chain employs TRBV20-1 and TRBJ1-1, with D maybe TRBD1 (5 bases). CDR1 and CDR2 from the germline V gene are DFQATT and SNEGSKA (reference sequence). CDR3 length equals 11 residues. V lost 6 bases, J lost 2 bases, and 7 bases lay in between.

The rearrangement joins TRBV25-1 to TRBJ2-1, with 14 bases that match TRBD2. J was trimmed by 7 bases and V by 4 bases; bases with no gene match: 12. The germline gives CDR1 MGHDK, CDR2 SYGVNS. The CDR3 is 18 amino acids. CDR3 DNA sequence: TGTGCCAGCAGTGGGGTACCGGGACTAGCGGGAGTGGGGAATGAGCAGTTCTTC. Amino acids: CASSGVPGLAGVGNEQFF. The full variable domain, with the rest looked up from reference TRBV25-1 and TRBJ2-1, is EADIYQTPRYLVIGTGKKITLECSQTMGHDKMYWYQQDPGMELHLIHYSYGVNSTEKGDLSSESTVSRIRTEHFPLTLESARPSHTSQYLCASSGVPGLAGVGNEQFFGPGTRLTVL.